The 3 T cell receptor beta chains below all came from one sample that was sequenced in a study of beta chain features in type 1 diabetes. Isolated RNA was reverse transcribed in full, so expressed TCRB transcripts were sequenced. The method was immunoSEQ multiplex PCR; TCRdb's version includes in-frame clones alone and lacks a portion of them. The sample lists 200,000 to 250,000 clones, 25% to 30% occurring once. The sample consisted of central memory CD4+ T cells from blood. The receptors stem from a man aged 25 to 40 in good health.

The gene calls are TRBV4-2 and TRBJ2-1; D is unresolved. Trimming shortened V by 0 bases and J by 5 bases, and 17 bases separated the two germline ends. The CDR3 loop spans 17 amino acids. Germline CDR1 LGHNA, CDR2 YNFKEQ. CDR3 loop: CASSQDTPRVYHNEQFF. CDR3 DNA: TGTGCCAGCAGCCAAGATACCCCCCGGGTCTATCACAATGAGCAGTTCTTC.

The gene calls are TRBV4-3 and TRBJ2-5; 13 bases align to TRBD2. V was clipped by 1 base and J by 2 bases; unmatched bases: 4. In germline, CDR1 is LGHNA, CDR2 YSLEER. This CDR3 is 17 amino acids long. The CDR3 region is CASSQGTSGRVQETQYF. The CDR3 region has the DNA TGCGCCAGCAGCCAAGGAACTAGCGGGAGGGTACAAGAGACCCAGTACTTC.

The table lists this clone with a few counts. The rearrangement joins TRBV6-9 to TRBJ1-1; D is undetermined. The CDR3 has 9 amino acids. V was shortened by 8 bases and J by 6 bases, with 4 bases between the two germline ends. The germline V gene encodes CDR1 MNHGY and CDR2 SVAAGI. CDR3 in DNA: TGTGCCAGCGGCCCTGAAGCTTTCTTT. Amino acids: CASGPEAFF.